This record covers a single T cell receptor (beta chain). The antigen is not known. This sample stems from a study of response to subunit inactivated influenza vaccine. The ends lost 0 bases at V and 5 bases at J; junction bases unmatched: 9. The germline V gene has CDR1 DFQATT and CDR2 SNEGSKA (reference sequence). The CDR3 totals 15 residues. Study results and limitations: The authors put forward the suggestion that each seasonal influenza vaccination may bring in only a limited number of new T cells.

Each CDR3 protein gets one entry after TCRdb re-called the RT-PCR reads with MiXCR. The table records hundreds of thousands of distinct CDR3 sequences, 6.5% to 8% of them present only once. This clonotype originated in a man between 50 and 69 years old who received an inactivated influenza vaccine. J is TRBJ2-5 and V is TRBV20-1; 7 bases are shared with TRBD2. The sequenced sample was PBMCs from blood, obtained around 25 months after vaccination. The CDR3 DNA reads TGCAGTGCTAGAGATGGCCGGACTAGTCTTGAGACCCAGTACTTC. It translates to CSARDGRTSLETQYF.